The clone carrying this T cell receptor (beta chain) was observed many times. Its antigen is currently unknown. This CDR3 is built from 16 residues. V shed 4 bases and J 4 bases; nucleotides not matched to a gene: 10. The germline CDR1 and CDR2 sequences are SEHNR and FQNEAQ (reference sequence). PCR used 60 Vbeta primers and 13 Jbeta primers. Sequencing used immunoSEQ multiplex PCR; TCRdb keeps in-frame clones, though not all of them. Of 75,000 to 100,000 clones in the sample, around 77% were seen once. The sample is drawn from a study of cytomegalovirus exposure and HLA in healthy donors. Whole-study findings and limits: No immune exposure information besides CMV serostatus was available. Researchers reported from a later analysis that most CMV-associated TCR beta chains appeared HLA-restricted.

This clonotype originated in a man aged 30 to 39 in good health and CMV-seronegative. The chain uses TRBV7-9 and TRBJ1-3, with 7 bases identical to TRBD1. Sequenced sample: PBMCs. In nucleotides, the CDR3 is TGTGCCAGCAGCTGGAGGGACAGACAGGTCGGAAACACCATATATTTT. The encoded protein is CASSWRDRQVGNTIYF. The variable domain in full, completed from reference TRBV7-9 and TRBJ1-3, reads DTGVSQNPRHKITKRGQNVTFRCDPISEHNRLYWYRQTLGQGPEFLTYFQNEAQLEKSRLLSDRFSAERPKGSFSTLEIQRTEQGDSAMYLCASSWRDRQVGNTIYFGEGSWLTVV.